Shown below are 10 T cell receptor beta chains from a single sample sequenced in a study of blood T cells in healthy people across ages. PCR was performed a second time for roughly 6 to 12 cycles using a sample-barcoded 5' primer and a J-beta primer mix. TCRdb independently ran MiXCR on the 5' RACE reads; one entry per CDR3 protein. The repertoire holds 650,000 to 800,000 distinct CDR3 sequences, with around 45% as singletons. Input material: blood. Source of these receptors: a man aged 55 to 70 in good health.

This clonotype has a handful of counts. The V and J genes are TRBV7-2 and TRBJ2-3; D may match TRBD1 or TRBD2 (5 bases each). Trimming stripped 5 bases from V and 6 bases from J, with 15 bases between. The germline V gene encodes CDR1 SGHTA and CDR2 FQGNSA. The CDR3 consists of 14 residues. This CDR3 is CASSPPRGGDTQYF. CDR3 DNA: TGTGCCAGCAGCCCTCCCCGGGGCGGGGATACGCAGTATTTT. The variable domain in full, completed from reference TRBV7-2 and TRBJ2-3, reads GAGVSQSPSNKVTEKGKDVELRCDPISGHTALYWYRQSLGQGLEFLIYFQGNSAPDKSGLPSDRFSAERTGGSVSTLTIQRTQQEDSAVYLCASSPPRGGDTQYFGPGTRLTVL.

The rearrangement joins TRBV15 to TRBJ2-7; TRBD1 might be the D (5 bases). V was clipped by 3 bases and J by 3 bases, with 12 bases between them. Germline values: CDR1 LNHNV, CDR2 YYDKDF (reference sequence). The CDR3 sequence is 14 residues long. The CDR3 bases are TGTGCCACCAGCAGGTCCCTCGACAGCTACGAGCAGTACTTC. Translating it yields CATSRSLDSYEQYF.

The rearrangement joins TRBV20-1 to TRBJ2-4, with D uncertain. From germline, CDR1 is DFQATT and CDR2 SNEGSKA (reference sequence). The CDR3 is 11 residues long. The V and J ends lost 3 bases and 13 bases respectively, with 13 bases between them. The CDR3 bases are TGCAGTGCTAGCTGGTACAATGAGCAGTACTTC. Translated, it gives CSASWYNEQYF.

This clonotype was counted only a few times. V gene TRBV6-2 or TRBV6-3 combines with J gene TRBJ2-7; D gene uncertain. This CDR3 spans 15 amino acids. Germline lookup yields CDR1 MNHEY and CDR2 SVGEGT. The V gene lost 4 bases and the J gene lost 3 bases, with 16 bases spanning the gap. CDR3 amino acids: CASSFRPHPDYEQYF. In DNA form, the CDR3 reads TGTGCCAGCAGTTTCCGTCCCCATCCCGACTACGAGCAGTACTTC.

The rearrangement links TRBV7-2 to TRBJ2-2; D perhaps matches TRBD2 (5 bases). Trimming stripped 3 bases from V and 1 base from J, with 21 bases between. The CDR3 runs to 19 residues. Per the germline V gene, CDR1 is SGHTA and CDR2 is FQGNSA. The DNA of the CDR3 is TGTGCCAGCAGCTTGAGGAGCCATCGACTAACCCTGAACACCGGGGAGCTGTTTTTT. This codes for CASSLRSHRLTLNTGELFF.

This clonotype has just a few counts. This sequence joins TRBV4-3 and TRBJ2-4, with 8 nucleotides matching TRBD1. CDR1 and CDR2 (germline): LGHNA, YSLEER. The CDR3 is 18 residues long. J was trimmed by 4 bases and V by 0 bases; bases with no gene match: 11. The CDR3: CASSQEVPRGLRKNIQYF. The CDR3 coding sequence is TGCGCCAGCAGCCAAGAAGTCCCCAGGGGGCTAAGGAAAAACATTCAGTACTTC.

This clonotype has just a few counts. The chain has TRBV7-9 and TRBJ1-5; D gene uncertain. Germline CDR1 SEHNR, CDR2 FQNEAQ (reference sequence). V was trimmed by 0 bases and J by 4 bases, leaving 7 bases between them. CDR3 length: 14 residues. CDR3 in amino acids: CASSLAMSNQPQHF. The CDR3 DNA sequence: TGTGCCAGCAGCTTAGCGATGTCAAATCAGCCCCAGCATTTT.

The J gene is TRBJ2-6, the V gene TRBV7-6; 7 nucleotides match TRBD1. The germline V gene has CDR1 SGHVS and CDR2 FNYEAQ. With 5 bases clipped from V and 0 bases from J, the junction kept 19 bases outside the gene matches. The CDR3 runs 21 residues. The DNA of the CDR3 is TGTGCCAGCAGCCCAAAGGGGGCGAGGACAGCCACACCCTCTGGGGCCAACGTCCTGACTTTC. The encoded protein is CASSPKGARTATPSGANVLTF. Variable domain in full (rest from reference TRBV7-6 and TRBJ2-6): GAGVSQSPRYKVTKRGQDVALRCDPISGHVSLYWYRQALGQGPEFLTYFNYEAQQDKSGLPNDRFSAERPEGSISTLTIQRTEQRDSAMYRCASSPKGARTATPSGANVLTFGAGSRLTVL.

About this clonotype: A much larger clone differs from this one at a single base, so this may be a read error. This chain connects TRBV29-1 to TRBJ1-2; D might be TRBD1 (5 bases). The V gene's germline CDR1 is SQVTM and CDR2 ANQGSEA. The CDR3 consists of 13 residues. The CDR3 region has the DNA TGCGGCGTTGAACCCCATGGGGGGTGGGGCTACACCTTC. Translating it yields CGVEPHGGWGYTF.

This clonotype was counted a single time. This clone may be a read error of a much larger clone one base away. The genes are TRBV29-1 and TRBJ2-5; perhaps TRBD1 as D (6 bases). Germline V gives CDR1 SQVTM, CDR2 ANQGSEA. The CDR3 covers 11 residues. The germline V and J ends were trimmed by 8 bases and 5 bases, with 12 bases remaining between them. CDR3 in DNA: TGCAGCCACAGGGAAGACGAGACCCAGTACTTC. This gives the protein CSHREDETQYF.